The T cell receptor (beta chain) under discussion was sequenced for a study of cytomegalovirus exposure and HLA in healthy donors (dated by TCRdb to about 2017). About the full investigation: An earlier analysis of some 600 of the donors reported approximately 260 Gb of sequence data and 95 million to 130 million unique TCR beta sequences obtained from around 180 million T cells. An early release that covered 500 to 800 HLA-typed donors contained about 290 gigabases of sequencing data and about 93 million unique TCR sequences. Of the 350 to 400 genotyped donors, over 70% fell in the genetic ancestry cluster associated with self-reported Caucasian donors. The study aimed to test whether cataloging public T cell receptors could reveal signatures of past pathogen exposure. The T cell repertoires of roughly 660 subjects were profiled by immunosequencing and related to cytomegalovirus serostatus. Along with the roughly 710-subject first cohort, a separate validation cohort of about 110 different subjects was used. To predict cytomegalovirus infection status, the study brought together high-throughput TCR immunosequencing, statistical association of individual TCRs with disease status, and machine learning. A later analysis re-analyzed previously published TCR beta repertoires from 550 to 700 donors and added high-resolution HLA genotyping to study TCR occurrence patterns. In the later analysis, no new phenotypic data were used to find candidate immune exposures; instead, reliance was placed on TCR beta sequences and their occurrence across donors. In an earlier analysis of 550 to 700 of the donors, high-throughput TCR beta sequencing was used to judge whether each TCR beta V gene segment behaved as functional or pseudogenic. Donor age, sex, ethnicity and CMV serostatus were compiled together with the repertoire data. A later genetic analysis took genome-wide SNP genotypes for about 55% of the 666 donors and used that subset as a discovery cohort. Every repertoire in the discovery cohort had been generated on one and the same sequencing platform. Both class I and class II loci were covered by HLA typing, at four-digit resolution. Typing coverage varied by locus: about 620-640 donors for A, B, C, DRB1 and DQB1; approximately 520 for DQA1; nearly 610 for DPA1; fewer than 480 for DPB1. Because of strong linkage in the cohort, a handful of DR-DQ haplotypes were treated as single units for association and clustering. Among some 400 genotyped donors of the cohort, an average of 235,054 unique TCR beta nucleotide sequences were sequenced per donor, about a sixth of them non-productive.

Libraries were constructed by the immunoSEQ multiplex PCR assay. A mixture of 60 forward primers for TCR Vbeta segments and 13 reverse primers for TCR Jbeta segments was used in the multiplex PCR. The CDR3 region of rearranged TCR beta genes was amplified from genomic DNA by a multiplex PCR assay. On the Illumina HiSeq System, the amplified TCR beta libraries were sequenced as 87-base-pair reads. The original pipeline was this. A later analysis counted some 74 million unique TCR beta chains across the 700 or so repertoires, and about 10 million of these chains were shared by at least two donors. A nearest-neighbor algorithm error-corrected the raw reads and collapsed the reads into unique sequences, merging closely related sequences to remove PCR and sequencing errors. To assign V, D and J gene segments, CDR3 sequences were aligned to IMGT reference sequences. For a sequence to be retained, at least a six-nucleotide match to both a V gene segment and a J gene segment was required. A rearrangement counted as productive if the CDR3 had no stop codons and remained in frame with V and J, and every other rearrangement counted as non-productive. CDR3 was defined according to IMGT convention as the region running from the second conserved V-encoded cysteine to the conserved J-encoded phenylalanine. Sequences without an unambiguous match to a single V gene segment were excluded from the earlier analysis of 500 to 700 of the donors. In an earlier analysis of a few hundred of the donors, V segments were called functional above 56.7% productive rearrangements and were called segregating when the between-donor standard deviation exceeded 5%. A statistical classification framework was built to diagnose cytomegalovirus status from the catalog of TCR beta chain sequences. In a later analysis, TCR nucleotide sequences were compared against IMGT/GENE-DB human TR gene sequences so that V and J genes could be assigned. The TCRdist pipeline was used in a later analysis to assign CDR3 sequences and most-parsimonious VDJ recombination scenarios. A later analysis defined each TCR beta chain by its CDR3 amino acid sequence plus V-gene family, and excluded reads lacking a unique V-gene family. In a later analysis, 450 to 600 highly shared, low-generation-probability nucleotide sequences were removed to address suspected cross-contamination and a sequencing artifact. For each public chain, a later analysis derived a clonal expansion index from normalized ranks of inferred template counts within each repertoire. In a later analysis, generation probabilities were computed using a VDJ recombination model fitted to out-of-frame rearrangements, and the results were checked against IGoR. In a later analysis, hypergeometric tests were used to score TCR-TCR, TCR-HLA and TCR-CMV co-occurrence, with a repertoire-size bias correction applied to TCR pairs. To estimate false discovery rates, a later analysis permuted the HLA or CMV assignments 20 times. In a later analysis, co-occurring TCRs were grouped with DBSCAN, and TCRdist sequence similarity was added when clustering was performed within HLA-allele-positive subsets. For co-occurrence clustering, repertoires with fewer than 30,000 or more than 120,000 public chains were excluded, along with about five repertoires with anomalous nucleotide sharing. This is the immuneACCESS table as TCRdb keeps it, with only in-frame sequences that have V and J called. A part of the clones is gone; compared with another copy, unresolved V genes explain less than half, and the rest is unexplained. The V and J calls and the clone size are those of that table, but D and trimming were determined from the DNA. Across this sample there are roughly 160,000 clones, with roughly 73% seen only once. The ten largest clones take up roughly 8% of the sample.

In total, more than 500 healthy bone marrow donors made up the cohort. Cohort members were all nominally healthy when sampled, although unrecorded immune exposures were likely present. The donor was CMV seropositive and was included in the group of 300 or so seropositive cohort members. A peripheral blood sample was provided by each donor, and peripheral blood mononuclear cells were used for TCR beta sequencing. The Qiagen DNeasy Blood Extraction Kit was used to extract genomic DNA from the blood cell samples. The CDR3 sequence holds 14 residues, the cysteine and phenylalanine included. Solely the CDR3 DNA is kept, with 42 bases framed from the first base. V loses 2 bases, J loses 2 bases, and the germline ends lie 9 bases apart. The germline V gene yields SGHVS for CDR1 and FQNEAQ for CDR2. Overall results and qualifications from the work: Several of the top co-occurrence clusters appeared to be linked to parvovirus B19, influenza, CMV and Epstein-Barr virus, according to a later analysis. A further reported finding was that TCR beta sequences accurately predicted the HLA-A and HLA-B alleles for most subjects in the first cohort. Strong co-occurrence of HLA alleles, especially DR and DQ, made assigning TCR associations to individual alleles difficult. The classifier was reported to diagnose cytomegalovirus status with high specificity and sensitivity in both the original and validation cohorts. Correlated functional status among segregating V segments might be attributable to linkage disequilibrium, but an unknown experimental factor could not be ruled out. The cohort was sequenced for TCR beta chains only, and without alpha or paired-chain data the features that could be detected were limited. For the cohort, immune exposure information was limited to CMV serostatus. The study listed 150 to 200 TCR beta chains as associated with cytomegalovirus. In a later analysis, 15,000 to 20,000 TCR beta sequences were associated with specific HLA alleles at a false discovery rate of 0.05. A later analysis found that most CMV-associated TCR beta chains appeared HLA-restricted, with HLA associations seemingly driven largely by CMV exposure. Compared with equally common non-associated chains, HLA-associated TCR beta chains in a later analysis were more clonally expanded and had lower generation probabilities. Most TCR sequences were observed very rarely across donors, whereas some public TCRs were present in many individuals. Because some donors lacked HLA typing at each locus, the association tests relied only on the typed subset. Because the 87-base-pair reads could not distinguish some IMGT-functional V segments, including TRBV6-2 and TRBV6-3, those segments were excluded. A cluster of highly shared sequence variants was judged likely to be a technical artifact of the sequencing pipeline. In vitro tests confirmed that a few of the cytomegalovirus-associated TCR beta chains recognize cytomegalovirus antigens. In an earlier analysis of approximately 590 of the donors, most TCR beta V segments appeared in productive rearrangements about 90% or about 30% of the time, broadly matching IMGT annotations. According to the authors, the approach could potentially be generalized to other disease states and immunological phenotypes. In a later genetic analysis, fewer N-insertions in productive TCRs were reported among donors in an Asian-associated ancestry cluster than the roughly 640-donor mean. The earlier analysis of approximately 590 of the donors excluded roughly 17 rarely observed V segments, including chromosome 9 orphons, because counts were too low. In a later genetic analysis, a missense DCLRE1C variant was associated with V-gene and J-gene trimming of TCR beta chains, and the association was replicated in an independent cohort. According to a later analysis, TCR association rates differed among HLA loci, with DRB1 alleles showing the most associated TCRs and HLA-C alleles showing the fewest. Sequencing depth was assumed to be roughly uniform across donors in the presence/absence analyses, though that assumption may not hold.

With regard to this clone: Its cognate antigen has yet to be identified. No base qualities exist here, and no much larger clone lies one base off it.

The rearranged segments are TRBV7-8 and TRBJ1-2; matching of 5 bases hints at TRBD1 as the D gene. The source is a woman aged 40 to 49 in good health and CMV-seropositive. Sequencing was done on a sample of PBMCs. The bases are TGTGCCAGCAGCTTATTGGGGCAAAACTATGGCTACACCTTC. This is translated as CASSLLGQNYGYTF.